The clone carrying this TCR beta chain occurred many times. This entry is derived from a study of blood T cell repertoires in COVID-19. Study overall: Acute-phase and convalescent COVID-19 samples originated in the United States, Italy and Spain. The cDNA or gDNA used as material had been derived from T cells, B-cell-depleted T cells, or PBMCs.

Germline V CDR1 and CDR2: MNHEY, SMNVEV (reference sequence). Trimming stripped 6 bases from V and 4 bases from J, with 18 bases between. The CDR3 extends over 15 amino acids. Authors' methods: By means of reference gene primer amplification, nucleated cell counts were estimated. TCRdb's table, derived via immunoSEQ multiplex PCR, lists solely in-frame clones and lacks some. V and J calls and clone size are given by that table; D and trimming were obtained from the DNA. The sample lists 200,000 to 250,000 clones; 80% were seen once. The sample was PBMCs or T cells enriched from blood (not recorded which). The receptor comes from a man aged 30 to 39 with acute COVID-19. This chain uses TRBV27 with TRBJ2-5; D may be TRBD2 (5 bases). In DNA form, the CDR3 reads TGTGCCAGCAGCTCCCTCCCACTAGGAGGAGAGACCCAGTACTTC. Residues: CASSSLPLGGETQYF.